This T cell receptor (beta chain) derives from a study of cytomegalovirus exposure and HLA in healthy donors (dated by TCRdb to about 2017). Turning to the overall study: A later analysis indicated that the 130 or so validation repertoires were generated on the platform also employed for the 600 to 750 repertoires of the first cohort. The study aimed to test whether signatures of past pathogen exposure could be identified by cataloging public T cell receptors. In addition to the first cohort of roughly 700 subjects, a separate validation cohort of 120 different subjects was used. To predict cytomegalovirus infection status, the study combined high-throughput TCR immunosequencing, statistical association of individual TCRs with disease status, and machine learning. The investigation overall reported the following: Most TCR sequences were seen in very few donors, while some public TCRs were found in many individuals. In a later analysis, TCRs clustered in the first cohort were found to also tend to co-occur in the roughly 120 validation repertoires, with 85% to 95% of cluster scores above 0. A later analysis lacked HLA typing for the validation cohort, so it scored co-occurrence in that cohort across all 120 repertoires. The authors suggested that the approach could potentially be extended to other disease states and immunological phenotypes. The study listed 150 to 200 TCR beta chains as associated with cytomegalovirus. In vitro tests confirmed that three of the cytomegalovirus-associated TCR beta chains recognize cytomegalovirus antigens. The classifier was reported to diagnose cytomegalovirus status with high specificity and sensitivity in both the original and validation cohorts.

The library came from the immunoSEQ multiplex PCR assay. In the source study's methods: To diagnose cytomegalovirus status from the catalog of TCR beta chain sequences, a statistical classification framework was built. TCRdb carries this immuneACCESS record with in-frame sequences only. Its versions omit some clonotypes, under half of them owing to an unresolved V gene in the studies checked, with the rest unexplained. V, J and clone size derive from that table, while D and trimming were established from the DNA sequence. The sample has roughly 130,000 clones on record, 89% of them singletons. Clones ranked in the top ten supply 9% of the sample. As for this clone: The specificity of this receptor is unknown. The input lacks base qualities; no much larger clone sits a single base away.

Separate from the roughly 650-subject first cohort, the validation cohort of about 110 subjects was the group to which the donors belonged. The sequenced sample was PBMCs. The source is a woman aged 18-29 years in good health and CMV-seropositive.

The CDR3 loop reads CASSWTSPSGDTQYF. The bases read TGTGCCAGCAGTTGGACTTCCCCCTCTGGAGATACGCAGTATTTT. The rearranged chain carries TRBV2 and TRBJ2-3, and the D gene may be TRBD2, 5 bases matching. CDR1 and CDR2, looked up from the germline V gene, are SNHLY and FYNNEI. The CDR3 contains 15 residues, cysteine and phenylalanine counted. The only DNA kept is the CDR3, 45 bases in frame from the first base. The V end loses 5 bases and the J end loses 5 bases, and a stretch of 17 bases separates them.